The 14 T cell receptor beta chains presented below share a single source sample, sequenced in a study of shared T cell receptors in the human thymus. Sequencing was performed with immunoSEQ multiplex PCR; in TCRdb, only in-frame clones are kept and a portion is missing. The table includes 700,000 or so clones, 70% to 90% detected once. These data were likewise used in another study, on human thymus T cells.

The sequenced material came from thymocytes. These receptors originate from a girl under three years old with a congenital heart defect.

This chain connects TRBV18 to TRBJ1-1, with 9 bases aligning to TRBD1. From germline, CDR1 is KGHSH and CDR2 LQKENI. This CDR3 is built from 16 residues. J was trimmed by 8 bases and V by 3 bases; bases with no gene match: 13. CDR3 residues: CASSPSQQPGQGEAFF. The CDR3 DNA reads TGTGCCAGCTCACCGTCTCAGCAACCGGGACAGGGAGAAGCTTTCTTT.

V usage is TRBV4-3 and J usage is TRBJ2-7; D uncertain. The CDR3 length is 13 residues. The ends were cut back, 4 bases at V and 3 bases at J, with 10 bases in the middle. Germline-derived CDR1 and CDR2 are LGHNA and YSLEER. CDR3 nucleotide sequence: TGCGCCAGCAGCCCCCGGTTAAGCTACGAGCAGTACTTC. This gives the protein CASSPRLSYEQYF.

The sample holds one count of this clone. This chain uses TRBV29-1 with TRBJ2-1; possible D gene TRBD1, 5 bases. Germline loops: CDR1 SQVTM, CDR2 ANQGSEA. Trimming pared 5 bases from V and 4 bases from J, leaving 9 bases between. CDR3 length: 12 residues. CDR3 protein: CSVRQKYNEQFF. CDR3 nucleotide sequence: TGCAGCGTTAGACAGAAATACAATGAGCAGTTCTTC.

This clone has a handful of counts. Here the CDR3 reads CASSLGRAGPSYEQYF. DNA of the CDR3: TGTGCCAGCAGCTTAGGCCGAGCGGGCCCCTCCTACGAGCAGTACTTC. This rearrangement joins TRBV13 to TRBJ2-7; D might be TRBD2 (6 bases). V was shortened by 0 bases and J by 0 bases, with 12 bases between the two germline ends. The CDR3 loop spans 16 amino acids. Germline CDR1 is PRHDT and CDR2 is FYEKMQ (reference sequence). The variable domain in full, with the rest retrieved from reference TRBV13 and TRBJ2-7, is AAGVIQSPRHLIKEKRETATLKCYPIPRHDTVYWYQQGPGQDPQFLISFYEKMQSDKGSIPDRFSAQQFSDYHSELNMSSLELGDSALYFCASSLGRAGPSYEQYFGPGTRLTVT.

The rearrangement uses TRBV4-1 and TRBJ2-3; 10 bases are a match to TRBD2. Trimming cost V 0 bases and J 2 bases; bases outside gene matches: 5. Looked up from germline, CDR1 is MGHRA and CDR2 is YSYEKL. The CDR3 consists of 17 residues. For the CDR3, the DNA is TGCGCCAGCAGCCAAGAAGGCCTAGCGGGGGACACAGATACGCAGTATTTT. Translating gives CASSQEGLAGDTDTQYF.

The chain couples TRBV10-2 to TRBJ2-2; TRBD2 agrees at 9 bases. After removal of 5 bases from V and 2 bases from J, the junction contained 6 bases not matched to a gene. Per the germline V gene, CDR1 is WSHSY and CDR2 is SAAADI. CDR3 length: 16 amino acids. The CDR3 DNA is TGCGCCAGCAGTCCTAGCGGGGATCCCAACACCGGGGAGCTGTTTTTT. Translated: CASSPSGDPNTGELFF.

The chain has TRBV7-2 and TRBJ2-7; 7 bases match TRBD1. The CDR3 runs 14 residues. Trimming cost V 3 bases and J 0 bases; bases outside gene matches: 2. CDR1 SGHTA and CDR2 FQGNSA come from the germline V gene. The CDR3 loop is CASSFGTASYEQYF. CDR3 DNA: TGTGCCAGCAGCTTCGGGACAGCCTCCTACGAGCAGTACTTC. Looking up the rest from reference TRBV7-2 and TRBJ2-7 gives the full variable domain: GAGVSQSPSNKVTEKGKDVELRCDPISGHTALYWYRQSLGQGLEFLIYFQGNSAPDKSGLPSDRFSAERTGGSVSTLTIQRTQQEDSAVYLCASSFGTASYEQYFGPGTRLTVT.

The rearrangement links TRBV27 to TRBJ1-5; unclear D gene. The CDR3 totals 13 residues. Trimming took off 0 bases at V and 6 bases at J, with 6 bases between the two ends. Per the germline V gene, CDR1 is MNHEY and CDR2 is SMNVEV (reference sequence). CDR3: CASSLSSRQPQHF. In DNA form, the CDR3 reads TGTGCCAGCAGTTTATCGAGTCGTCAGCCCCAGCATTTT.

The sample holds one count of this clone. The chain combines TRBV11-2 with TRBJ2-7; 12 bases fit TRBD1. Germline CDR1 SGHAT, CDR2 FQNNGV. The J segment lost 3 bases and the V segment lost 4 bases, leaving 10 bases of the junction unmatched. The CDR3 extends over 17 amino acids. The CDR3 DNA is TGTGCCAGCAGCTCGCTTACGGGGACAGGGGGCGACTACGAGCAGTACTTC. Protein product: CASSSLTGTGGDYEQYF.

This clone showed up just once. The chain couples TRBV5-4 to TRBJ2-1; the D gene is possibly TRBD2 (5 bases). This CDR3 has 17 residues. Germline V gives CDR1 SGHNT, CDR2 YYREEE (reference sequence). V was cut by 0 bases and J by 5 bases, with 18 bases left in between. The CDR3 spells CASSLDLRAPINNEQFF. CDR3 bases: TGTGCCAGCAGCTTGGATCTGCGGGCACCAATAAACAATGAGCAGTTCTTC. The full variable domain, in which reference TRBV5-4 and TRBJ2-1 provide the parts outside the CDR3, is ETGVTQSPTHLIKTRGQQVTLRCSSQSGHNTVSWYQQALGQGPQFIFQYYREEENGRGNFPPRFSGLQFPNYSSELNVNALELDDSALYLCASSLDLRAPINNEQFFGPGTRLTVL.

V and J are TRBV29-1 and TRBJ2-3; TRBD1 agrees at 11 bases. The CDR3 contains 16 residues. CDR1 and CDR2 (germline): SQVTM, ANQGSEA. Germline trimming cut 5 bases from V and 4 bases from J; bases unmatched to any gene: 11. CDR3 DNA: TGCAGCGTTCCAAGACGGACAGGGGGCTTGTCAGATACGCAGTATTTT. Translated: CSVPRRTGGLSDTQYF.

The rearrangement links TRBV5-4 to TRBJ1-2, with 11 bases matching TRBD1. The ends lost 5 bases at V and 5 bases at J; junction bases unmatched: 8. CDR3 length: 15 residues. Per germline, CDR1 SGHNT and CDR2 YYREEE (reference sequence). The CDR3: CASSGQGALPYGYTF. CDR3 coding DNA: TGTGCCAGCAGTGGACAGGGGGCTTTACCTTATGGCTACACCTTC.

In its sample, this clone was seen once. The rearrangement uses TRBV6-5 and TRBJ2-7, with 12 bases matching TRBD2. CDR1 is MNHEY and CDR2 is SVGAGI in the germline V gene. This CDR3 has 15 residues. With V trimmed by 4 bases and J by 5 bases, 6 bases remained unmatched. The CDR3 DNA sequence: TGTGCCAGCAGTTTAAGACTAGCGGGGGTCGACGAGCAGTACTTC. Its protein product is CASSLRLAGVDEQYF.

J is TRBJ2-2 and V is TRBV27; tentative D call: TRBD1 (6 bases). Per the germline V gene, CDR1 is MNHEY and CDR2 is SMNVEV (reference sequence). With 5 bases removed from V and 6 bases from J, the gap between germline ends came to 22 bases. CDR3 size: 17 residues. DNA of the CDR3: TGTGCCAGCAGTAACTCCCTGCGGAGGCGACAGGCCGGGGAGCTGTTTTTT. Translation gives CASSNSLRRRQAGELFF.